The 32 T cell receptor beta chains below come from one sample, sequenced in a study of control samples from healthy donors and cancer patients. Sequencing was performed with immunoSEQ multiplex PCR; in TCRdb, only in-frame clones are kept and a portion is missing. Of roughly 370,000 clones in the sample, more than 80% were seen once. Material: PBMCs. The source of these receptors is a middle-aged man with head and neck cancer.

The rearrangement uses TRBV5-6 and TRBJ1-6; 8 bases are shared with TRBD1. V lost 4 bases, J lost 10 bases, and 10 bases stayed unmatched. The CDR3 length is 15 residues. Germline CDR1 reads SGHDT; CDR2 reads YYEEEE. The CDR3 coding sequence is TGTGCCAGCAGCATAATGGACAGGGTGCAGTCACCCCTCCACTTT. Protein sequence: CASSIMDRVQSPLHF.

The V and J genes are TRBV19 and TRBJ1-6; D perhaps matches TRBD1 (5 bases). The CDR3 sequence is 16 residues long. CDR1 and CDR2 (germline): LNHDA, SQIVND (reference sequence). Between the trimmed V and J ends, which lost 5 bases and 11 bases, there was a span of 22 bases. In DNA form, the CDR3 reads TGTGCCAGTAGTGTGAGCCGGGGGATTTTTTTCCCACCCCTCCACTTT. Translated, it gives CASSVSRGIFFPPLHF. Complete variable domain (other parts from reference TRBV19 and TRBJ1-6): DGGITQSPKYLFRKEGQNVTLSCEQNLNHDAMYWYRQDPGQGLRLIYYSQIVNDFQKGDIAEGYSVSREKKESFPLTVTSAQKNPTAFYLCASSVSRGIFFPPLHFGNGTRLTVT.

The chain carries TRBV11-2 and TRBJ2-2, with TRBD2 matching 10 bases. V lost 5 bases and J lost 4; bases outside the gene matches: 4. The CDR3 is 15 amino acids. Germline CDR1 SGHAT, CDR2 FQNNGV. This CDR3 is CASSLAGDRTGELFF. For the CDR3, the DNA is TGTGCCAGCAGCCTAGCGGGAGATCGCACCGGGGAGCTGTTTTTT.

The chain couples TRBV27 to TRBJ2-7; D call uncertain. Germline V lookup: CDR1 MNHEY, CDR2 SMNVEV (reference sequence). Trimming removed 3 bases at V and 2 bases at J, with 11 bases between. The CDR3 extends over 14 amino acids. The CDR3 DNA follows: TGTGCCAGCAGTTTGGGGAAAAGAGCCTACGAGCAGTACTTC. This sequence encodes CASSLGKRAYEQYF.

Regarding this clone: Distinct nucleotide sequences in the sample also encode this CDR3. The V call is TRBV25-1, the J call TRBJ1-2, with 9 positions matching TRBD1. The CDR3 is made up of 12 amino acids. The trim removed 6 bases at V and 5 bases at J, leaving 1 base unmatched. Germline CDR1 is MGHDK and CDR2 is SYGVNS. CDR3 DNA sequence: TGTGCCAGCAGCGGGACAGGGTATGGCTACACCTTC. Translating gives CASSGTGYGYTF.

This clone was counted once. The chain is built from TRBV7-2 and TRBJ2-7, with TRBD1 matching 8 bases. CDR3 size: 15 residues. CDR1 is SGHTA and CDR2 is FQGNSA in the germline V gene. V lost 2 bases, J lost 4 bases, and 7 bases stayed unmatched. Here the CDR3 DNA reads TGTGCCAGCAGCTTAATATCAGGGGGCGATTACGAGCAGTACTTC. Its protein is CASSLISGGDYEQYF.

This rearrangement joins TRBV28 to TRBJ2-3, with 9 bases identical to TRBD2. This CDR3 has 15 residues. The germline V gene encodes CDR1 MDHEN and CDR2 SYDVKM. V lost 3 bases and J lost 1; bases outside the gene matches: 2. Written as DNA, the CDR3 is TGTGCCAGCAGTTTTAGCGGGAGAGGCACAGATACGCAGTATTTT. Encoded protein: CASSFSGRGTDTQYF.

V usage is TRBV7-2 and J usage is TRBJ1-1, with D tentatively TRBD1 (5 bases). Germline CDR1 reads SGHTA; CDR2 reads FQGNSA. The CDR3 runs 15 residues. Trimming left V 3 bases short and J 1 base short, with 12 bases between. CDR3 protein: CASSFGGGRNTEAFF. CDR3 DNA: TGTGCCAGCAGCTTTGGGGGAGGTAGGAACACTGAAGCTTTCTTT.

Here the CDR3 DNA reads TGTGCCTGGAGTCCCCTAGCGGGGGAGATCGCCTACGAGCAGTACTTC. It specifies CAWSPLAGEIAYEQYF. This chain connects TRBV30 to TRBJ2-7, with 10 nucleotides matching TRBD2. J was trimmed by 2 bases and V by 2 bases; bases with no gene match: 9. The CDR3 totals 16 residues. Germline CDR1 is GTSNPN and CDR2 is SVGIG (reference sequence).

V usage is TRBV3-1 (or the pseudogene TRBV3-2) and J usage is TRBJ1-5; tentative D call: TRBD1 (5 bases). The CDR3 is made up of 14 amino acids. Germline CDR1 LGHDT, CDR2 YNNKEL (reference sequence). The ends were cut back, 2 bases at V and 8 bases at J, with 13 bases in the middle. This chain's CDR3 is CASSQSGGVEPQHF. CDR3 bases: TGTGCCAGCAGCCAATCCGGAGGGGTGGAGCCCCAGCATTTT.

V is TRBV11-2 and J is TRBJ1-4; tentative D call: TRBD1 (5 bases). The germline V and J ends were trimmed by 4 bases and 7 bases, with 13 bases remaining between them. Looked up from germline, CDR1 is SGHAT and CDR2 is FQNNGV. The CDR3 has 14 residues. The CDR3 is CASSSFGGGEKLFF. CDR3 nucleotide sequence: TGTGCCAGCAGCTCCTTCGGGGGGGGTGAAAAACTGTTTTTT.

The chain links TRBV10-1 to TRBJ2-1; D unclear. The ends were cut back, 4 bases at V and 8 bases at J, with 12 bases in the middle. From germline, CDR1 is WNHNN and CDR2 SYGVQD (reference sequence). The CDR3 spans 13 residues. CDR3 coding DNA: TGCGCCAGCAGTGTAGGGCCTCGGGATGAGCAGTTCTTC. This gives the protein CASSVGPRDEQFF.

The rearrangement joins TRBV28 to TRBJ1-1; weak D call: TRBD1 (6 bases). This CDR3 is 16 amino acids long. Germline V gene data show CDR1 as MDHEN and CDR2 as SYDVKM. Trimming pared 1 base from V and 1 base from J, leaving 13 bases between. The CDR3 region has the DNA TGTGCCAGCAGTTTATCAGGACAGTGGTGGAACACTGAAGCTTTCTTT. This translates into CASSLSGQWWNTEAFF.

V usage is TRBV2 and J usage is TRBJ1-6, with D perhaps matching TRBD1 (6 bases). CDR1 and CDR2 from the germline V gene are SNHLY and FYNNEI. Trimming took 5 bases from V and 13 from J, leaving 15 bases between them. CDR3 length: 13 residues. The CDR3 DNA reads TGTGCCAGCAGTCGGGACACTGATGCTCCCCTCCACTTT. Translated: CASSRDTDAPLHF.

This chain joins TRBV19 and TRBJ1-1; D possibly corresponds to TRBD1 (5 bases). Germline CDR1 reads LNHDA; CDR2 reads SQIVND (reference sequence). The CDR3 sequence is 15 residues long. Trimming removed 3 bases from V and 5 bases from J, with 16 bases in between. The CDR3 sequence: CASSILQGARTEAFF. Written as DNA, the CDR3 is TGTGCCAGTAGTATTTTGCAGGGAGCGCGAACTGAAGCTTTCTTT.

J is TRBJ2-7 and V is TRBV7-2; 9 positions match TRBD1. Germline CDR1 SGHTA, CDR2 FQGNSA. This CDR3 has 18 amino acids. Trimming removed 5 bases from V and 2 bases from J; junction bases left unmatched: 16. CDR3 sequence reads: CASSPGQGSGNYPYEQYF. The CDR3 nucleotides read TGTGCCAGCAGCCCAGGACAGGGGAGCGGCAACTATCCCTACGAGCAGTACTTC.

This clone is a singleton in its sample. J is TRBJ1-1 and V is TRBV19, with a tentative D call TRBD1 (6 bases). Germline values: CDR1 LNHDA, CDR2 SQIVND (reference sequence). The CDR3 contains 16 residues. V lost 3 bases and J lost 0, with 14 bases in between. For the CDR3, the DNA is TGTGCCAGTAGTATGATAGGGGGATACATGAACACTGAAGCTTTCTTT. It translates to CASSMIGGYMNTEAFF.

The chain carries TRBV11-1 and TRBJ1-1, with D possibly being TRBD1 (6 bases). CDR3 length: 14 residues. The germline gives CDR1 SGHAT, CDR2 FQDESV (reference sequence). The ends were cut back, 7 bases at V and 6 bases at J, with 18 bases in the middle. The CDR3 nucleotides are TGTGCCAGCAACCCCGCTCAGGGGCGAGCTGAAGCTTTCTTT. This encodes CASNPAQGRAEAFF.

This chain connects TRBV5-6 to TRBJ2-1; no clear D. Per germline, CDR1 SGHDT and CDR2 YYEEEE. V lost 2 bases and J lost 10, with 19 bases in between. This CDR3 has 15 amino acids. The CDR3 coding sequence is TGTGCCAGCAGCTTAGTGGGGATTATGAATGACGAGCAGTTCTTC. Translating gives CASSLVGIMNDEQFF.

The CDR3 sequence: CAWSVTIGGNTIYF. CDR3 nucleotides: TGTGCCTGGAGTGTAACAATTGGGGGAAACACCATATATTTT. V gene TRBV30 combines with J gene TRBJ1-3; D is unclear. The CDR3 runs to 14 residues. Germline loops: CDR1 GTSNPN, CDR2 SVGIG (reference sequence). The V end lost 0 bases, the J end lost 4 bases, and 10 bases lay between the germline ends.

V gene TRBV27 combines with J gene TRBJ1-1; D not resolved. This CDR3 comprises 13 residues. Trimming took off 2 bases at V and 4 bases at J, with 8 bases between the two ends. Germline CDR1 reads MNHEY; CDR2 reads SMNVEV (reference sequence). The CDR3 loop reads CASSLELSTEAFF. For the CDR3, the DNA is TGTGCCAGCAGTTTAGAATTAAGCACTGAAGCTTTCTTT.

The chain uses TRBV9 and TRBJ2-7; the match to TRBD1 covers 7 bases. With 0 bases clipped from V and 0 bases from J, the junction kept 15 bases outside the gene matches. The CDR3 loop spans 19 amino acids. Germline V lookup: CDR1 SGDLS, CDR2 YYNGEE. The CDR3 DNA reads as TGTGCCAGCAGCGTAGCTGCGAACGACCAGACAGGGAGCTCCTACGAGCAGTACTTC. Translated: CASSVAANDQTGSSYEQYF.

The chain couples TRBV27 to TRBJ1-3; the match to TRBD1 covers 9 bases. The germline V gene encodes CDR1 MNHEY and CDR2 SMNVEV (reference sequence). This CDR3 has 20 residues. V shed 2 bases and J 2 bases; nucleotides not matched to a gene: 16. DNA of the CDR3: TGTGCCAGCAGTTTAACTGGGACAGGGTGGGGAAGGGGCACTGGAAACACCATATATTTT. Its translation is CASSLTGTGWGRGTGNTIYF.

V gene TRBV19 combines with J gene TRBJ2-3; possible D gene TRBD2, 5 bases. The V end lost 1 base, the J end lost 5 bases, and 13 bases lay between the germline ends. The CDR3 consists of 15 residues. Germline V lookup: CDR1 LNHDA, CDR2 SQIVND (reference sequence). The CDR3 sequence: CASSIVGSAEDTQYF. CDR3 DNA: TGTGCCAGTAGTATAGTTGGTAGCGCGGAAGATACGCAGTATTTT.

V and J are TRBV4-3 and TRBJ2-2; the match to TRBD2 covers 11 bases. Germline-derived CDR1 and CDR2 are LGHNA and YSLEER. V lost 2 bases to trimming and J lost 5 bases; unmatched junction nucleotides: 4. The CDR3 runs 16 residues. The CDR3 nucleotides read TGCGCCAGCAGCCAAAAGTCTAGCGGGGGGACCGGGGAGCTGTTTTTT. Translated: CASSQKSSGGTGELFF.

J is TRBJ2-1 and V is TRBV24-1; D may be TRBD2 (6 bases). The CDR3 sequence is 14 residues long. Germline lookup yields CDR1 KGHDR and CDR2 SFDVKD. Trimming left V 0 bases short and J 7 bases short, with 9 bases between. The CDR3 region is CATSDLKAGNEQFF. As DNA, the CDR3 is TGTGCCACCAGTGATTTGAAGGCGGGGAATGAGCAGTTCTTC.

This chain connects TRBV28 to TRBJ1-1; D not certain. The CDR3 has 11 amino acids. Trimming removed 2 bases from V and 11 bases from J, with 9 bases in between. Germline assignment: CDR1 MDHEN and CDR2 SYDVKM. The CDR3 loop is CASSLRDPAFF. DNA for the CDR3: TGTGCCAGCAGTTTAAGGGATCCGGCTTTCTTT.

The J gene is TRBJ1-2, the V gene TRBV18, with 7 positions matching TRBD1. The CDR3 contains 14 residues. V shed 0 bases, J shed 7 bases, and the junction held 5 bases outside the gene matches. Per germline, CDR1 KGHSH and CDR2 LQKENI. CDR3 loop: CASSPPIRQGGYTF. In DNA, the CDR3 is TGTGCCAGCTCACCACCTATTAGACAGGGTGGCTACACCTTC.

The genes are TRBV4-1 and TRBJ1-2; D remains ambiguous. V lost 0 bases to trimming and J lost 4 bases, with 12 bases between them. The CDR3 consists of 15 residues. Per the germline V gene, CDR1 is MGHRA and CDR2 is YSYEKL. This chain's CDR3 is CASSQESMTPYGYTF. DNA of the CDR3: TGCGCCAGCAGCCAAGAAAGCATGACACCCTATGGCTACACCTTC.

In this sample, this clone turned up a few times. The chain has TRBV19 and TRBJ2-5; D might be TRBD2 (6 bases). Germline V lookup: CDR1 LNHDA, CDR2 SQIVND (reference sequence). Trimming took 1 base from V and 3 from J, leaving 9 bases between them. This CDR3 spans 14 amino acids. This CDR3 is CASSIVGGEETQYF. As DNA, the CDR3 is TGTGCCAGTAGTATAGTAGGCGGGGAAGAGACCCAGTACTTC.

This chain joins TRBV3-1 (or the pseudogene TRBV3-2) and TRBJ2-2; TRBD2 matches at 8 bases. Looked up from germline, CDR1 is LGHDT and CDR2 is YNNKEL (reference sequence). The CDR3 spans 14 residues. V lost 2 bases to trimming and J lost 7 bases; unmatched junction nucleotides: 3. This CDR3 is CASSQRSGSGELFF. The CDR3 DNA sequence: TGTGCCAGCAGCCAACGGAGCGGGAGCGGGGAGCTGTTTTTT.

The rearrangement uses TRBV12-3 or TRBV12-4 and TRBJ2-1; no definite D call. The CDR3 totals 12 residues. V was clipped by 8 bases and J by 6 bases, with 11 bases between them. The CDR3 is CASGYFGNEQFF. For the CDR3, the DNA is TGTGCCAGCGGCTATTTTGGCAATGAGCAGTTCTTC.